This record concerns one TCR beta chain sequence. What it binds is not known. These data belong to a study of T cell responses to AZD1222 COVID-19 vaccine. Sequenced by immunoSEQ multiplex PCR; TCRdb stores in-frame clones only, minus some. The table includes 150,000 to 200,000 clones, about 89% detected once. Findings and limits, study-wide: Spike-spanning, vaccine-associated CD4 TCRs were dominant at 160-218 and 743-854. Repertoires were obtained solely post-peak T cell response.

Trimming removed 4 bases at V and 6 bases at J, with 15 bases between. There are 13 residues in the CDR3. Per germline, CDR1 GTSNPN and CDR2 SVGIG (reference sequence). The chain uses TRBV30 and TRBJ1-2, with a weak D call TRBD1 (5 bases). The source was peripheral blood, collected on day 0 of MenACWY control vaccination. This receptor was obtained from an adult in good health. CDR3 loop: CAWTPQGKDGYTF. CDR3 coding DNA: TGTGCCTGGACTCCCCAGGGTAAGGATGGCTACACCTTC.